This TCR beta chain originates from a study of regulatory T cells in long-lasting Graves disease. Regarding time point: persistent/refractory GD, antithyroid drugs over 5 years with positive TRAb. RNA extracted from PBMCs served as the sequencing template. Library construction for TCR beta used iRepertoire HTBI primers and Arm-PCR of CDR3 regions. TCRdb called the multiplex PCR reads again in MiXCR, with one record for every CDR3 protein. Of a few hundred thousand distinct CDR3 sequences in the sample, roughly 25% were seen once. In its sample, this clonotype was seen a few times. Its antigen is unidentified. Findings of the study overall: A greater number of public clonotypes (around 3,000) was shared by persistent patients than by new patients (around 1,000). When disease was persistent, TRBV28, TRBJ1-2 and TRBJ2-5 were the favored segments.

The V gene's germline CDR1 is MNHEY and CDR2 SMNVEV (reference sequence). The CDR3 length is 14 residues. The V and J ends lost 7 bases and 6 bases, in that order; junction bases with no gene match: 5. This receptor was identified in a woman aged 40 to 49 with Graves disease. J is TRBJ2-2 and V is TRBV27; 10 bases are shared with TRBD2. The sample consisted of peripheral blood mononuclear cells (PBMCs), taken when the disease was refractory, from a patient treated with antithyroid drugs. The CDR3, as DNA: TGTGCCAGCAAATCTAGCGGGAGCGCCGGGGAGCTGTTTTTT. Its protein is CASKSSGSAGELFF.